A single sample gave rise to the 30 T cell receptor beta chains below, sequenced in a study of blood T cell repertoires in COVID-19. Data came from immunoSEQ multiplex PCR; TCRdb stores just in-frame clones and leaves some out. Here the sample spans roughly 100,000 clones, about four fifths being singletons. The sample was peripheral blood. These receptors all come from a man between 35 and 55 years old with active or convalescent COVID-19.

This clone has just a few counts. The gene calls are TRBV7-3 and TRBJ2-2; D may be TRBD2 (6 bases). This CDR3 comprises 18 residues. V was cut by 2 bases and J by 3 bases, with 19 bases left in between. Germline-derived CDR1 and CDR2 are SGHTA and FQGTGA. The CDR3 spells CASSLFPPRGYDTGELFF. The CDR3 region has the DNA TGTGCCAGCAGCTTATTCCCCCCTCGGGGGTACGACACCGGGGAGCTGTTTTTT. Complete variable domain (other parts from reference TRBV7-3 and TRBJ2-2): GAGVSQTPSNKVTEKGKYVELRCDPISGHTALYWYRQSLGQGPEFLIYFQGTGAADDSGLPNDRFFAVRPEGSVSTLKIQRTERGDSAVYLCASSLFPPRGYDTGELFFGEGSRLTVL.

V gene TRBV11-3 combines with J gene TRBJ2-3; TRBD2 matches at 10 bases. V was clipped by 7 bases and J by 5 bases; unmatched bases: 6. CDR3 size: 14 residues. CDR1 and CDR2 from the germline V gene are SGHNT and YENEEA. The CDR3 DNA reads as TGTGCCAGCAAAGCGGGGGGGCCCGGAGATACGCAGTATTTT. Translating gives CASKAGGPGDTQYF.

The chain couples TRBV4-2 to TRBJ2-5; the match to TRBD2 covers 13 bases. With V trimmed by 0 bases and J by 2 bases, 6 bases remained unmatched. The germline CDR1 and CDR2 sequences are LGHNA and YNFKEQ. The CDR3 covers 18 residues. The CDR3 DNA sequence: TGTGCCAGCAGCCAAGAACTAGCGGGGGGGCGGGCACAAGAGACCCAGTACTTC. Its translation is CASSQELAGGRAQETQYF.

V gene TRBV21-1 combines with J gene TRBJ2-5; TRBD2 is taken as the D call from the table, unchecked against the DNA. TRBV21-1 is termed a pseudogene. The length of the CDR3 is 19 residues. The DNA of the CDR3 is TGTGCCAGCAGCAAAGCTGGGGCTAGCGGGGGGGTTAAACAAGAGACCCAGTACTTC. It codes for CASSKAGASGGVKQETQYF.

J is TRBJ1-5 and V is TRBV4-1; D possibly corresponds to TRBD1 (5 bases). Trimming stripped 2 bases from V and 0 bases from J, with 8 bases between. Germline V lookup: CDR1 MGHRA, CDR2 YSYEKL. The CDR3 covers 15 residues. The CDR3 reads CASSQSGGSNQPQHF. For the CDR3, the DNA is TGCGCCAGCAGCCAATCCGGGGGTAGCAATCAGCCCCAGCATTTT.

The chain recombines TRBV20-1 with TRBJ1-5; no definite D call. Trimming removed 3 bases at V and 2 bases at J, with 11 bases between. Germline CDR1 reads DFQATT; CDR2 reads SNEGSKA (reference sequence). The CDR3 has 14 amino acids. CDR3 coding DNA: TGCAGTGCTAGTTCGGGTGTACGCAATCAGCCCCAGCATTTT. It codes for CSASSGVRNQPQHF.

V is TRBV6-1 and J is TRBJ2-5, with 9 bases identical to TRBD1. CDR3 length equals 13 residues. From germline, CDR1 is MNHNS and CDR2 SASEGT. V was pared by 0 bases and J by 7 bases, with 0 bases of the junction left unmatched. Here the CDR3 reads CASSEADRGTQYF. The DNA for the CDR3 is TGTGCCAGCAGTGAAGCGGACAGGGGGACCCAGTACTTC.

This chain's CDR3 is CASSTKGLAGTGELFF. The DNA for the CDR3 is TGTGCCAGCAGCACAAAGGGACTAGCGGGTACCGGGGAGCTGTTTTTT. The chain joins TRBV7-2 to TRBJ2-2, with 12 bases that match TRBD2. This CDR3 contains 16 residues. The V gene end was trimmed by 5 bases and the J gene end by 5 bases; junction bases not matched to a gene: 6. In germline, CDR1 is SGHTA, CDR2 FQGNSA.

The V call is TRBV19, the J call TRBJ2-5; maybe TRBD1 (5 bases). Germline values: CDR1 LNHDA, CDR2 SQIVND (reference sequence). This CDR3 contains 12 residues. V was pared by 8 bases and J by 0 bases, with 7 bases between. In DNA, the CDR3 is TGTGCCAGTGCAGGGTACCAAGAGACCCAGTACTTC. Translation gives CASAGYQETQYF.

This CDR3 is CASSFGTVVNTEAFF. The CDR3 region has the DNA TGTGCCAGCAGCTTTGGGACAGTAGTGAACACTGAAGCTTTCTTT. The chain links TRBV5-6 to TRBJ1-1; 7 bases are a match to TRBD1. Trimming removed 2 bases from V and 0 bases from J; junction bases left unmatched: 4. From germline, CDR1 is SGHDT and CDR2 YYEEEE. This CDR3 has 15 amino acids.

The gene calls are TRBV19 and TRBJ2-7; D is possibly TRBD1 (6 bases). V lost 6 bases to trimming and J lost 4 bases, with 16 bases between them. Germline CDR1 LNHDA, CDR2 SQIVND (reference sequence). This CDR3 region has 14 residues. CDR3 bases: TGTGCCAGTAGAAAGGGACAAGGGATTTACGAGCAGTACTTC. Translating it yields CASRKGQGIYEQYF.

This clone is a singleton in its sample. V and J are TRBV27 and TRBJ2-7, with 8 nucleotides matching TRBD1. Germline CDR1 MNHEY, CDR2 SMNVEV (reference sequence). The trim removed 6 bases at V and 5 bases at J, leaving 12 bases unmatched. The CDR3 has 15 residues. The CDR3 bases are TGTGCCAGCAGAACGTACAGGGGGTATATAGACGAGCAGTACTTC. It yields the protein CASRTYRGYIDEQYF.

CDR3 nucleotide sequence: TGTGCCAGCACCGCCAGGGGTGGACAGCCCCAGCATTTT. Translation gives CASTARGGQPQHF. The chain uses TRBV12-3 or TRBV12-4 and TRBJ1-5; possible D gene TRBD1, 6 bases. V dropped 7 bases and J dropped 7 bases, with 14 bases sitting between them. CDR3 size: 13 residues.

This clone was counted a few times. The J gene is TRBJ1-3, the V gene TRBV9; D possibly corresponds to TRBD1 (6 bases). Germline CDR1 and CDR2: SGDLS and YYNGEE. The CDR3 spans 17 residues. The ends were cut back, 2 bases at V and 3 bases at J, with 18 bases in the middle. CDR3 DNA sequence: TGTGCCAGCAGCGTTACAGGGTCCCCTTACCTTGGAAACACCATATATTTT. Encoded protein: CASSVTGSPYLGNTIYF.

The rearrangement uses TRBV5-1 and TRBJ1-2, with D perhaps TRBD1 (6 bases). V lost 0 bases to trimming and J lost 5 bases, with 8 bases between them. Germline V gives CDR1 SGHRS, CDR2 YFSETQ. This CDR3 region has 13 residues. The CDR3 region is CASSLGTVYGYTF. The CDR3 region has the DNA TGCGCCAGCAGCTTGGGGACAGTGTATGGCTACACCTTC.

The rearrangement joins TRBV7-8 to TRBJ1-1; the match to TRBD1 covers 8 bases. V was clipped by 0 bases and J by 3 bases; unmatched bases: 6. Germline V gene sequence: CDR1 SGHVS, CDR2 FQNEAQ. This CDR3 region has 16 residues. The CDR3 DNA reads TGTGCCAGCAGCTTAGCTTTAGGACAGGGCTACACTGAAGCTTTCTTT. Protein product: CASSLALGQGYTEAFF.

The rearrangement joins TRBV4-2 to TRBJ2-5; 9 nucleotides line up with TRBD2. V trimming: 0 bases; J trimming: 4 bases; junction bases outside the gene matches: 3. This CDR3 spans 15 amino acids. Germline-derived CDR1 and CDR2 are LGHNA and YNFKEQ. CDR3 in amino acids: CASSQEPGLAETQYF. CDR3 coding DNA: TGTGCCAGCAGCCAAGAGCCGGGACTAGCAGAGACCCAGTACTTC.

The chain has TRBV5-1 and TRBJ2-7, with D possibly TRBD1 on 5 matching bases. The germline CDR1 and CDR2 sequences are SGHRS and YFSETQ. The V and J ends lost 1 base and 2 bases respectively, with 13 bases between them. The CDR3 contains 15 residues. CDR3 coding DNA: TGCGCCAGCAGCTTGTCGATCCAGGGCACCTACGAGCAGTACTTC. Amino acids: CASSLSIQGTYEQYF.

The DNA for the CDR3 is TGTGCCAGCAAGGGGGAGGGCTACACCTTC. This gives the protein CASKGEGYTF. The rearrangement joins TRBV6-5 to TRBJ1-2; weak D call: TRBD1 (6 bases). Germline values: CDR1 MNHEY, CDR2 SVGAGI. The CDR3 is 10 residues long. V was clipped by 7 bases and J by 8 bases, with 8 bases between them.

The V and J genes are TRBV6-1 and TRBJ2-5; 14 nucleotides align to TRBD2. This CDR3 spans 20 amino acids. The J segment lost 3 bases and the V segment lost 0 bases, leaving 12 bases of the junction unmatched. Germline V gene lookup returns CDR1 MNHNS and CDR2 SASEGT. The CDR3 sequence is CASSEAEFATTSGGEETQYF. The CDR3 DNA is TGTGCCAGCAGTGAAGCCGAGTTTGCTACGACTAGCGGGGGGGAAGAGACCCAGTACTTC.

The CDR3 sequence: CASSQVVGVRQPQHF. CDR3 DNA sequence: TGCGCCAGCAGCCAAGTAGTCGGGGTTCGTCAGCCCCAGCATTTT. V usage is TRBV4-3 and J usage is TRBJ1-5, with no clear D. Germline loops: CDR1 LGHNA, CDR2 YSLEER. There are 15 residues in the CDR3. Trimming took off 1 base at V and 6 bases at J, with 13 bases between the two ends.

This chain uses TRBV18 with TRBJ2-7, with 13 bases aligning to TRBD2. The germline V gene encodes CDR1 KGHSH and CDR2 LQKENI. The CDR3 covers 15 residues. V lost 0 bases and J lost 5; bases outside the gene matches: 1. CDR3 sequence reads: CASSPPGLAGHEQYF. In DNA form, the CDR3 reads TGTGCCAGCTCACCACCGGGACTAGCGGGACACGAGCAGTACTTC.

The chain has TRBV7-2 and TRBJ1-3, with D perhaps TRBD1 (5 bases). CDR1 SGHTA and CDR2 FQGNSA come from the germline V gene. V shed 3 bases and J shed 4 bases, with 13 bases lying between them. The CDR3 runs 15 residues. The CDR3 region has the DNA TGTGCCAGCAGCTTTGAGACAGTTCTGGGAAACACCATATATTTT. Translated, it gives CASSFETVLGNTIYF.

The chain carries TRBV24-1 and TRBJ2-3; 8 nucleotides line up with TRBD1. Germline V gives CDR1 KGHDR, CDR2 SFDVKD. The length of the CDR3 is 13 residues. V shed 5 bases, J shed 4 bases, and the junction held 1 base outside the gene matches. Written as DNA, the CDR3 is TGTGCCACCAGTGCACAGGGGGCAGATACGCAGTATTTT. Encoded protein: CATSAQGADTQYF.

This chain connects TRBV12-3 or TRBV12-4 to TRBJ2-7; a possible D gene is TRBD1 (6 bases). There are 12 residues in the CDR3. V was pared by 2 bases and J by 5 bases, with 7 bases between. The CDR3 loop reads CASSLTGNEQYF. The CDR3 region has the DNA TGTGCCAGCAGTTTAACAGGGAACGAGCAGTACTTC.

The chain has TRBV10-3 and TRBJ1-1; TRBD1 might be the D (6 bases). Germline values: CDR1 ENHRY, CDR2 SYGVKD. CDR3 length: 16 amino acids. The germline V and J ends were trimmed by 0 bases and 3 bases, with 14 bases remaining between them. The CDR3 reads CAISESGAGVYTEAFF. CDR3 DNA: TGTGCCATCAGTGAGTCAGGGGCAGGGGTATACACTGAAGCTTTCTTT.

The chain joins TRBV24-1 to TRBJ2-2, with 10 positions matching TRBD1. The CDR3 extends over 16 amino acids. J gave up 4 bases and V 4 bases, and 5 bases lay outside the gene matches. Per germline, CDR1 KGHDR and CDR2 SFDVKD. CDR3 amino acids: CATSDSGQGITGELFF. Here the CDR3 DNA reads TGTGCCACCAGTGACTCGGGACAGGGGATCACCGGGGAGCTGTTTTTT.

The V call is TRBV7-9, the J call TRBJ1-3, with no clear D. The CDR3 is 16 residues long. Germline CDR1 and CDR2: SEHNR and FQNEAQ (reference sequence). V lost 4 bases and J lost 0, with 13 bases in between. This CDR3 reads CASSSLRGASGNTIYF. DNA for the CDR3: TGTGCCAGCAGCTCCCTCCGGGGAGCCTCTGGAAACACCATATATTTT.

This rearrangement joins TRBV2 to TRBJ1-5; no reliable D call. With 6 bases removed from V and 2 bases from J, the gap between germline ends came to 8 bases. This CDR3 has 13 residues. CDR1 is SNHLY, CDR2 FYNNEI, per germline. CDR3 residues: CASRGDGNQPQHF. The CDR3 region has the DNA TGTGCCAGCAGGGGAGACGGCAATCAGCCCCAGCATTTT.

The rearrangement uses TRBV6-5 and TRBJ1-5, with 8 bases aligning to TRBD1. V dropped 8 bases and J dropped 9; count of bases not matched to a gene: 6. Germline V lookup: CDR1 MNHEY, CDR2 SVGAGI. CDR3 length equals 12 residues. The CDR3 spells CASRSQGAPQHF. The CDR3, as DNA: TGTGCCAGCCGATCGCAGGGGGCGCCCCAGCATTTT.